The 18 T cell receptor beta chains below were found in one sample sequenced in a study of cytomegalovirus exposure and HLA in healthy donors (TCRdb year 2017). The library was produced with the immunoSEQ multiplex PCR assay. The table comes from immuneACCESS by way of TCRdb, which keeps in-frame sequences with V and J called. Part of the clones is missing from these tables; in studies checked, under half for an unresolved V gene and the rest for unknown reasons. The sample yields more than 250,000 clones; roughly nine tenths were counted once. Roughly 1.2% of the sample is taken by the ten largest. The sequenced material came from PBMCs. Receptors originate from a woman younger than 45 in good health and CMV-seropositive.

The chain employs TRBV27 and TRBJ2-7; TRBD1 is a possible D gene (5 bases). The germline V and J ends were trimmed by 2 bases and 2 bases, with 10 bases remaining between them. CDR3 length equals 14 residues. The germline gives CDR1 MNHEY, CDR2 SMNVEV (reference sequence). The CDR3 DNA is TGTGCCAGCAGTTTAAAGGGGCAGCCCTACGAGCAGTACTTC. Protein sequence: CASSLKGQPYEQYF.

CDR3 nucleotides: TGTGCCAGCAGTTTATCTTCCCTTAGTCAGCCCCAGCATTTT. This translates into CASSLSSLSQPQHF. The V gene is TRBV27, the J gene TRBJ1-5; D is undetermined. Germline values: CDR1 MNHEY, CDR2 SMNVEV (reference sequence). V was pared by 0 bases and J by 6 bases, with 9 bases between. CDR3 length: 14 amino acids.

This clone was picked up one time. This chain uses TRBV5-1 with TRBJ1-5; 9 bases align to TRBD1. CDR1 is SGHRS, CDR2 YFSETQ, per germline. There are 14 residues in the CDR3. J was trimmed by 5 bases and V by 4 bases; bases with no gene match: 4. The CDR3, as DNA: TGCGCCAGCAGCCCACAGGGGGCGGATCAGCCCCAGCATTTT. Translated: CASSPQGADQPQHF.

The V gene is TRBV30, the J gene TRBJ2-1; D is undetermined. CDR3 length: 12 residues. V lost 0 bases and J lost 7, with 7 bases in between. CDR1 is GTSNPN, CDR2 SVGIG, per germline (reference sequence). CDR3 residues: CAWSVRVNEQFF. The DNA of the CDR3 is TGTGCCTGGAGTGTAAGGGTAAATGAGCAGTTCTTC.

DNA for the CDR3: TGCGCCAGCAGCCAAGAGTCCGCATCTTCGAACACCGGGGAGCTGTTTTTT. Its translation: CASSQESASSNTGELFF. The rearrangement uses TRBV4-1 and TRBJ2-2; D is undetermined. Germline lookup yields CDR1 MGHRA and CDR2 YSYEKL. V shed 0 bases and J shed 0 bases, with 11 bases lying between them. This CDR3 comprises 17 residues.

V gene TRBV4-1 combines with J gene TRBJ2-7; D ambiguous. CDR1 is MGHRA and CDR2 is YSYEKL in the germline V gene. The CDR3 runs 14 residues. Trimming took 1 base from V and 0 from J, leaving 7 bases between them. CDR3 loop: CASSQAQTSYEQYF. CDR3 DNA: TGCGCCAGCAGCCAAGCCCAGACCTCCTACGAGCAGTACTTC.

The J gene is TRBJ1-6, the V gene TRBV6-6; 8 bases fit TRBD1. The germline CDR1 and CDR2 sequences are MNHNY and SVGAGI (reference sequence). J was trimmed by 10 bases and V by 11 bases; bases with no gene match: 7. The CDR3 has 12 residues. CDR3 DNA sequence: TGTGCCTGCGACAGGGGAGGATCACCCCTCCACTTT. The encoded protein is CACDRGGSPLHF.

Points on this clone: One junction end disagrees with the germline gene, perhaps due to a read error. The chain carries TRBV6-4 and TRBJ1-5, with a weak D call TRBD1 (6 bases). The CDR3 covers 15 residues. Germline values: CDR1 MRHNA, CDR2 SNTAGT. The CDR3 nucleotides read TGTGCCAGCAGTGATGACAGGCCTAGCAATCAGCCCCTGCATTTT. Encoded protein: CASSDDRPSNQPLHF.

This clone was seen just once. This chain uses TRBV11-2 with TRBJ2-1; 7 bases match TRBD2. V lost 1 base to trimming and J lost 4 bases; unmatched junction nucleotides: 1. CDR3 length: 14 residues. Germline CDR1 reads SGHAT; CDR2 reads FQNNGV. The CDR3 sequence is CASSLVGGYNEQFF. As DNA, the CDR3 is TGTGCCAGCAGCTTAGTCGGGGGGTACAATGAGCAGTTCTTC.

V usage is TRBV5-1 and J usage is TRBJ2-1; 7 bases fit TRBD1. The CDR3 has 15 amino acids. Per germline, CDR1 SGHRS and CDR2 YFSETQ. V lost 5 bases and J lost 2; bases outside the gene matches: 7. CDR3 bases: TGCGCCAGCAGATATGAAGGACAGGCCTACAATGAGCAGTTCTTC. Protein: CASRYEGQAYNEQFF.

CDR3 sequence (DNA): TGTGCCACCCAAACAGGGAACTATGGCTACACCTTC. It is translated as CATQTGNYGYTF. The genes are TRBV28 and TRBJ1-2; a weak D match, TRBD1 (6 bases). The CDR3 runs to 12 residues. With 10 bases removed from V and 2 bases from J, the gap between germline ends came to 11 bases. The germline gives CDR1 MDHEN, CDR2 SYDVKM.

This clone was seen only once. This chain uses TRBV28 with TRBJ1-2; maybe TRBD1 (5 bases). The germline gives CDR1 MDHEN, CDR2 SYDVKM. Trimming removed 5 bases at V and 6 bases at J, with 16 bases between. This CDR3 has 14 amino acids. CDR3 in DNA: TGTGCCAGCAGTCGGGGCACTCGTGGTAATGGCTACACCTTC. It codes for CASSRGTRGNGYTF.

The chain links TRBV19 to TRBJ2-1; D tentatively fits TRBD1 or TRBD2 (6 bases each). Germline CDR1 and CDR2: LNHDA and SQIVND (reference sequence). The V gene lost 4 bases and the J gene lost 7 bases, with 17 bases spanning the gap. This CDR3 comprises 15 residues. In DNA, the CDR3 is TGTGCCAGTAGTAGGGGGCGGGGTCAGGCTAATGAGCAGTTCTTC. It translates to CASSRGRGQANEQFF. The full variable domain, completed using reference TRBV19 and TRBJ2-1, is DGGITQSPKYLFRKEGQNVTLSCEQNLNHDAMYWYRQDPGQGLRLIYYSQIVNDFQKGDIAEGYSVSREKKESFPLTVTSAQKNPTAFYLCASSRGRGQANEQFFGPGTRLTVL.

Comments on this clone: An end of the junction does not agree with germline; a read error may underlie this. This chain links TRBV20-1 with TRBJ2-1, with a weak D call TRBD2 (5 bases). The CDR3 sequence is 9 residues long. Germline CDR1 is DFQATT and CDR2 is SNEGSKA (reference sequence). CDR3 nucleotides: TGCAGTGCTAGTCCGGGAATGGTCTTC. This codes for CSASPGMVF.

The rearrangement links TRBV18 to TRBJ1-4; D uncertain. Germline V CDR1 and CDR2: KGHSH, LQKENI. Between the trimmed V and J ends, which lost 3 bases and 4 bases, there was a span of 3 bases. The CDR3 consists of 12 residues. Written as DNA, the CDR3 is TGTGCCAGCTCACCCATTAATGAAAAACTGTTTTTT. As protein: CASSPINEKLFF. Drawing the rest from reference TRBV18 and TRBJ1-4, the complete variable domain is NAGVMQNPRHLVRRRGQEARLRCSPMKGHSHVYWYRQLPEEGLKFMVYLQKENIIDESGMPKERFSAEFPKEGPSILRIQQVVRGDSAAYFCASSPINEKLFFGSGTQLSVL.

This chain connects TRBV5-6 to TRBJ2-6; a weak D match, TRBD1 (6 bases). The germline gives CDR1 SGHDT, CDR2 YYEEEE. V lost 0 bases and J 0 bases, leaving 13 bases between the germline ends. The CDR3 runs 18 residues. The CDR3 bases are TGTGCCAGCAGCTTGGATTCTGGCAGGGGCTCTGGGGCCAACGTCCTGACTTTC. Translation: CASSLDSGRGSGANVLTF.

A single count supports this clone. The chain links TRBV7-6 to TRBJ2-1; 7 positions agree with TRBD2. The CDR3 is 14 amino acids. The trim removed 5 bases at V and 2 bases at J, leaving 3 bases unmatched. CDR1 SGHVS and CDR2 FNYEAQ come from the germline V gene. CDR3 region: CASSISGTYNEQFF. CDR3 nucleotides: TGTGCCAGCAGCATAAGCGGGACCTACAATGAGCAGTTCTTC.

The genes are TRBV2 and TRBJ2-4; D is unresolved. V was clipped by 1 base and J by 4 bases, with 8 bases between them. CDR1 and CDR2 (germline): SNHLY, FYNNEI. This CDR3 comprises 14 residues. Here the CDR3 DNA reads TGTGCCAGCAGTGAAGGGACGTCAAAAAACATTCAGTACTTC. As protein: CASSEGTSKNIQYF.